One T cell receptor (beta chain) is described in this entry. This entry is derived from a study of blood T cell repertoires in COVID-19. Overall study context: Acute and convalescent COVID-19 samples came from the United States, Italy and Spain. Nucleic acid was either cDNA or gDNA, and it came from T cells, B-cell-depleted T cells, or PBMCs.

Original handling: Nucleated cell counts were estimated from reference gene primer amplification. The repertoire was sequenced with immunoSEQ multiplex PCR; TCRdb's copy has only in-frame clones and lacks some. Clone size and the V and J calls come from that table; the DNA yielded D and trimming. Here the sample spans some 99,000 clones, 81% being singletons. The TCR originated in a woman older than 75 with acute or convalescent COVID-19. Material for sequencing was peripheral blood.

CDR3 in amino acids: CASSTGGVNTEAFF. The CDR3 DNA reads TGCGCCAGCAGTACAGGGGGCGTGAACACTGAAGCTTTCTTT. The gene calls are TRBV10-2 and TRBJ1-1; TRBD1 agrees at 9 bases. After removal of 5 bases from V and 0 bases from J, the junction contained 1 base not matched to a gene. The CDR3 is 14 residues long. From germline, CDR1 is WSHSY and CDR2 SAAADI.